This TCR beta chain was recovered during a study of cytomegalovirus exposure and HLA in healthy donors. PCR employed 60 Vbeta and 13 Jbeta primers. How the authors handled the data: Later analysis identified 65 million to 80 million unique TCR beta chains, about 11 million shared. Assay: immunoSEQ multiplex PCR; the TCRdb copy retains only in-frame clones and omits some. That table gives V, J and clone size, and the DNA gave D and trimming. The table records about 120,000 clones, 80% to 85% of them present only once. CDR1 and CDR2 from the germline V gene are SGHDT and YYEEEE. This CDR3 contains 15 residues. With 2 bases clipped from V and 3 bases from J, the junction kept 6 bases outside the gene matches. Study observations and caveats: Later analysis placed DRB1 highest and HLA-C lowest in TCR association rates, which differed by HLA locus. Associated with HLA alleles at 0.05 false discovery rate in a later analysis were 16,951 TCR beta sequences.

Comments on this clone: The antigen remains unidentified.

V and J are TRBV5-6 and TRBJ2-7, with 9 bases lining up with TRBD1. Sequenced sample: PBMCs. The clonotype comes from a woman aged 30 to 39 in good health and CMV-seronegative. The CDR3 spells CASSFYATGGYEQYF. DNA of the CDR3: TGTGCCAGCAGCTTCTATGCGACAGGGGGCTACGAGCAGTACTTC.